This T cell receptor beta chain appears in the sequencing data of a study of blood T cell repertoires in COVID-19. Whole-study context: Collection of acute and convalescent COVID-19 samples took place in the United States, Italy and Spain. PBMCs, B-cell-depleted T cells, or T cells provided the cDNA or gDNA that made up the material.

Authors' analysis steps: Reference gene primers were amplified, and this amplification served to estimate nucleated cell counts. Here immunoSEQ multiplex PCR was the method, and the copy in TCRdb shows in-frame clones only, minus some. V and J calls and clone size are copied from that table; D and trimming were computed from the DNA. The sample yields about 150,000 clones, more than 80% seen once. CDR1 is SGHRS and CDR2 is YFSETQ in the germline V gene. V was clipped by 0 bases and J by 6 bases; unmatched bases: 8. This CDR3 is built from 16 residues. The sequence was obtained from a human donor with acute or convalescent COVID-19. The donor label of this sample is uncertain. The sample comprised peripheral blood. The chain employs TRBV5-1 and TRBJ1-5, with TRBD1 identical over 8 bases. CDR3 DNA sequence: TGCGCCAGCAGCTTGGATGGACAGGGTGGAGCTCAGCCCCAGCATTTT. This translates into CASSLDGQGGAQPQHF.